Listed below are T cell receptor beta chains from one sample, sequenced in a study of identical twins. TCRdb recomputed calls from the 5' RACE reads with MiXCR, one row per CDR3 protein. The data hold 350,000 to 400,000 distinct CDR3 sequences, with 9% observed a single time. Sequenced sample: naive T cells sorted from blood. These receptors were collected from a woman aged 45 to 65 in good health. The CDR3 runs from the conserved cysteine through the conserved F or W. Fields, in order: clone size, V gene, J gene, D gene, CDR3 DNA, CDR3 protein. The D gene is left open where the match is weak. Part of the rows lack a size; the others show once, few, many or a class for expanded clones.

abundance: many; v_gene: TRBV6-6; j_gene: TRBJ2-2; d_gene: .; CDR3nt: TGTGCCAGCACCTTTACCGGGGAGCTGTTTTTT; CDR3aa: CASTFTGELFF
abundance: many; v_gene: TRBV5-5; j_gene: TRBJ1-1; d_gene: TRBD1; CDR3nt: TGTGCCAGCAGCCTCCGGACAGGGAACACTGAAGCTTTCTTT; CDR3aa: CASSLRTGNTEAFF
abundance: many; v_gene: TRBV4-2; j_gene: TRBJ2-1; d_gene: TRBD2; CDR3nt: TGTGCCAGCAGCCAAGTGGTTAGCGGGAGGGCCACTATTGAGCAGTTCTTC; CDR3aa: CASSQVVSGRATIEQFF
abundance: many; v_gene: TRBV5-1; j_gene: TRBJ2-1; d_gene: TRBD2; CDR3nt: TGCGCCAGCAGCCATCTAGCGGGTGGCGATGAGCAGTTCTTC; CDR3aa: CASSHLAGGDEQFF
abundance: .; v_gene: TRBV15; j_gene: TRBJ2-1; d_gene: .; CDR3nt: TGTGCCACCAGCAGAGTACCGGGATTGAATGAGCAGTTCTTC; CDR3aa: CATSRVPGLNEQFF
abundance: few; v_gene: TRBV12-3/TRBV12-4; j_gene: TRBJ2-1; d_gene: TRBD2; CDR3nt: TGTGCCAGCAGTTTAAGTGGTAGCGGGAGGGCTGGTGAGCAGTTCTTC; CDR3aa: CASSLSGSGRAGEQFF
abundance: .; v_gene: TRBV30; j_gene: TRBJ1-2; d_gene: .; CDR3nt: TGTGCCTGGAGGGGAGGAGGGAGCGATGGCTACACCTTC; CDR3aa: CAWRGGGSDGYTF
abundance: .; v_gene: TRBV7-8; j_gene: TRBJ2-3; d_gene: .; CDR3nt: TGTGCCAGCAACAACGGACAGCTTCGCACAGATACGCAGTATTTT; CDR3aa: CASNNGQLRTDTQYF
abundance: .; v_gene: TRBV20-1; j_gene: TRBJ2-5; d_gene: .; CDR3nt: TGCAGTGCTAGAATGTCAGCGCAAGAGACCCAGTACTTC; CDR3aa: CSARMSAQETQYF
abundance: .; v_gene: TRBV20-1; j_gene: TRBJ2-2; d_gene: .; CDR3nt: TGCAGTGCTAGAGATTCGGGGGAGGTCCGGACCGGGGAGCTGTTTTTT; CDR3aa: CSARDSGEVRTGELFF
abundance: few; v_gene: TRBV11-1; j_gene: TRBJ2-3; d_gene: TRBD2; CDR3nt: TGTGCCAGCACCCCGTCTTCGGGGCGGGAGGCCACAGATACGCAGTATTTT; CDR3aa: CASTPSSGREATDTQYF
abundance: many; v_gene: TRBV5-1; j_gene: TRBJ2-2; d_gene: TRBD2; CDR3nt: TGCGCCAGCAGCTTGAGCGGGAGTGATTCTTACACCGGGGAGCTGTTTTTT; CDR3aa: CASSLSGSDSYTGELFF
abundance: few; v_gene: TRBV4-1; j_gene: TRBJ2-7; d_gene: TRBD1; CDR3nt: TGCGCCAGCAGCGAACGACAGGGATTATACGAGCAGTACTTC; CDR3aa: CASSERQGLYEQYF
abundance: .; v_gene: TRBV12-3/TRBV12-4; j_gene: TRBJ1-1; d_gene: .; CDR3nt: TGTGCCAGCAGTTTATACAGAGACACTGAAGCTTTCTTT; CDR3aa: CASSLYRDTEAFF
abundance: .; v_gene: TRBV29-1; j_gene: TRBJ1-2; d_gene: .; CDR3nt: TGCAGCGTTGTACAGTCCAACTATGGCTACACCTTC; CDR3aa: CSVVQSNYGYTF
abundance: .; v_gene: TRBV24-1; j_gene: TRBJ1-1; d_gene: TRBD1; CDR3nt: TGTGCCACCAAACAGGGGCCGGCCACTGAAGCTTTCTTT; CDR3aa: CATKQGPATEAFF
abundance: few; v_gene: TRBV24-1; j_gene: TRBJ2-2; d_gene: TRBD1; CDR3nt: TGTGCCACCAGTGATGGGACAGGGGTTTACGGCACCGGGGAGCTGTTTTTT; CDR3aa: CATSDGTGVYGTGELFF
abundance: .; v_gene: TRBV24-1; j_gene: TRBJ1-2; d_gene: .; CDR3nt: TGTGCCACCAGTGAGGGGCCAGCTTATGGCTACACCTTC; CDR3aa: CATSEGPAYGYTF
abundance: few; v_gene: TRBV12-3/TRBV12-4; j_gene: TRBJ2-1; d_gene: TRBD2; CDR3nt: TGTGCCAGCAGTCCCGGGACTAGCGGGAGGGGAAGTGAGCAGTTCTTC; CDR3aa: CASSPGTSGRGSEQFF
abundance: many; v_gene: TRBV12-3/TRBV12-4; j_gene: TRBJ1-2; d_gene: .; CDR3nt: TGTGCCAGCAGGCCTCGATTCTGGGGCTACACCTTC; CDR3aa: CASRPRFWGYTF
abundance: many; v_gene: TRBV5-1; j_gene: TRBJ1-2; d_gene: .; CDR3nt: TGCGCCAGCAGCTTAGGAGGGGCGCGTGGCTACACCTTC; CDR3aa: CASSLGGARGYTF
abundance: few; v_gene: TRBV20-1; j_gene: TRBJ2-1; d_gene: TRBD2; CDR3nt: TGCAGTGCTAGAGATTCCCTCAGGACTAGCAGGAATGAGCAGTTCTTC; CDR3aa: CSARDSLRTSRNEQFF
abundance: few; v_gene: TRBV2; j_gene: TRBJ2-5; d_gene: TRBD1; CDR3nt: TGTGCCAGCAGTGAGGCAGGGGGCGTGGAGACCCAGTACTTC; CDR3aa: CASSEAGGVETQYF
abundance: .; v_gene: TRBV4-2; j_gene: TRBJ2-2; d_gene: .; CDR3nt: TGTGCCAGCAGACGATCATCCACCAACACCGGGGAGCTGTTTTTT; CDR3aa: CASRRSSTNTGELFF
abundance: .; v_gene: TRBV5-1; j_gene: TRBJ2-7; d_gene: TRBD1; CDR3nt: TGCGCCAGCAGCTTGGCAAGGGGGGGACAGGGTGCGAACGAGCAGTACTTC; CDR3aa: CASSLARGGQGANEQYF
abundance: few; v_gene: TRBV24-1; j_gene: TRBJ2-7; d_gene: .; CDR3nt: TGTGCCACCAACCCCGAGACGTACGAGCAGTACTTC; CDR3aa: CATNPETYEQYF
abundance: few; v_gene: TRBV3-1; j_gene: TRBJ2-1; d_gene: .; CDR3nt: TGTGCCAGCAGCCAAGGGATAGGAAGATACAATGAGCAGTTCTTC; CDR3aa: CASSQGIGRYNEQFF
abundance: few; v_gene: TRBV27; j_gene: TRBJ2-7; d_gene: TRBD2; CDR3nt: TGTGCCAGCAGTCCCCTCGCGGGAGTACACGAGCAGTACTTC; CDR3aa: CASSPLAGVHEQYF
abundance: many; v_gene: TRBV12-3/TRBV12-4; j_gene: TRBJ2-1; d_gene: .; CDR3nt: TGTGCCAGCAGTTACGACCGTTTTAGCTCCTACAATGAGCAGTTCTTC; CDR3aa: CASSYDRFSSYNEQFF
abundance: many; v_gene: TRBV20-1; j_gene: TRBJ2-7; d_gene: .; CDR3nt: TGCAGTGCTACTTCACGGGACCCAAGCTCCTACGAGCAGTACTTC; CDR3aa: CSATSRDPSSYEQYF
abundance: few; v_gene: TRBV29-1; j_gene: TRBJ1-2; d_gene: .; CDR3nt: TGCAGCGTTGTAACGAACTATGGCTACACCTTC; CDR3aa: CSVVTNYGYTF
abundance: many; v_gene: TRBV27; j_gene: TRBJ1-2; d_gene: .; CDR3nt: TGTGCCAGCAAAAGGAACAGGGAGTCAGGCTACACCTTC; CDR3aa: CASKRNRESGYTF
abundance: many; v_gene: TRBV3-1; j_gene: TRBJ2-3; d_gene: .; CDR3nt: TGTGCCAGCAGCCAAGACATTAAGAGCAATACGCAGTATTTT; CDR3aa: CASSQDIKSNTQYF
abundance: many; v_gene: TRBV27; j_gene: TRBJ2-3; d_gene: TRBD2; CDR3nt: TGTGCCAGCAGTCCGGGACACGCACCGGGACTAGTCAAAGATACGCAGTATTTT; CDR3aa: CASSPGHAPGLVKDTQYF
abundance: few; v_gene: TRBV4-1; j_gene: TRBJ1-3; d_gene: .; CDR3nt: TGCGCCAGCAGCCAAGACCCCACCGGGCAGCAGGACACCATATATTTT; CDR3aa: CASSQDPTGQQDTIYF
abundance: .; v_gene: TRBV27; j_gene: TRBJ2-7; d_gene: .; CDR3nt: TGTGCCAGCAGTCACCAGGGTTACGAGCAGTACTTC; CDR3aa: CASSHQGYEQYF
abundance: few; v_gene: TRBV5-1; j_gene: TRBJ2-7; d_gene: .; CDR3nt: TGCGCCAGCAGCCCCCTCGGGCGAGCCTACGAGCAGTACTTC; CDR3aa: CASSPLGRAYEQYF
abundance: few; v_gene: TRBV11-2; j_gene: TRBJ2-2; d_gene: .; CDR3nt: TGTGCCAGCAGCCCCCCGGCTAGCGTTAACACCGGGGAGCTGTTTTTT; CDR3aa: CASSPPASVNTGELFF
abundance: .; v_gene: TRBV7-7; j_gene: TRBJ2-5; d_gene: .; CDR3nt: TGTGCCAGCAGCTCCGACGGGGGAAGGCGGGTAGAGACCCAGTACTTC; CDR3aa: CASSSDGGRRVETQYF
abundance: .; v_gene: TRBV29-1; j_gene: TRBJ2-2; d_gene: TRBD2; CDR3nt: TGCAGCGTTGGCCAGACTAGCGGGAGGTACACCGGGGAGCTGTTTTTT; CDR3aa: CSVGQTSGRYTGELFF